The T cell receptor beta chain described here comes from a study of OX40 agonist ivuxolimab in advanced cancers. Study in general: Prior anti-PD-1, anti-PD-L1 or anti-CTLA-4 therapy did not bar entry, and more than 35% had some.

TCRdb's copy holds only in-frame clones and misses some; the assay was immunoSEQ multiplex PCR. This sample has approximately 81,000 clones, with around 85% found just once. Study results and caveats: Among the nonresponders, some also had low normalized T-cell clonal expansion. Antigen specificity of clonally expanded peripheral T cells was not established. In general, CD8+ T cells held more expanded clones than CD4+ did, on average.

Trimming shortened V by 0 bases and J by 0 bases, and 21 bases separated the two germline ends. The CDR3 is made up of 20 amino acids. Germline CDR1 SGHAT, CDR2 FQNNGV. The sample holds a few counts of this clone. Its target is not known. The TCR originated in an adult with an advanced solid tumor such as melanoma, head and neck, liver or kidney cancer. Specimen: CD4+ or CD8+ T cells sorted from blood, collected in a trial of the OX40 agonist ivuxolimab. The chain joins TRBV11-2 to TRBJ2-1; D uncertain. Here the CDR3 DNA reads TGTGCCAGCAGCTTAGAAACGGACCCAGCATACCCGAGCTCCTACAATGAGCAGTTCTTC. Protein sequence: CASSLETDPAYPSSYNEQFF.